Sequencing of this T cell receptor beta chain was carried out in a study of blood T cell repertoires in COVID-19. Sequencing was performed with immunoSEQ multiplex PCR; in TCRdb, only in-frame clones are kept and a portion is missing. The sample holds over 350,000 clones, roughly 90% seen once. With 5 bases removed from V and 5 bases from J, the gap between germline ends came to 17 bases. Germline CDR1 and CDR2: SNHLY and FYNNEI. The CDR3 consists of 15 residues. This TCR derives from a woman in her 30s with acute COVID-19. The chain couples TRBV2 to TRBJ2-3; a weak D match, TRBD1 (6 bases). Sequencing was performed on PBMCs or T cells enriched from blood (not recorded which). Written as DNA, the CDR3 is TGTGCCAGCAGTCGGGGTTCCACCAGGGGAGATACGCAGTATTTT. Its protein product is CASSRGSTRGDTQYF.